This is a list of T cell receptor beta chains from one sample in a study of Graves' ophthalmopathy and Graves' hyperthyroidism. TCRdb used MiXCR to reprocess the multiplex PCR reads, holding one entry per CDR3 protein. The repertoire has 20,000 to 25,000 distinct CDR3 sequences, around 50% of them found once; the top ten carry about 7%. The material sequenced was peripheral blood. The receptors here all came from an adult woman with stable Graves' hyperthyroidism. Each CDR3 is given with its conserved first and last residue. The order of the fields is V gene, CDR3 length, clone size, J gene, CDR3 protein. Rows may omit the clone size; those that give it use once, few, many or a size class.

V gene: TRBV25-1
CDR3 length: 12
clone size: medium-sized
J gene: TRBJ1-2
CDR3 protein: CASSRTGIGYTF

V gene: TRBV7-8
CDR3 length: 13
clone size: medium-sized
J gene: TRBJ2-7
CDR3 protein: CASSLALAYEQYF

V gene: TRBV9
CDR3 length: 16
clone size: many
J gene: TRBJ2-7
CDR3 protein: CASSPTGTAISYEQYF

V gene: TRBV11-1
CDR3 length: 15
clone size: many
J gene: TRBJ2-5
CDR3 protein: CASSLVGTYQETQYF

V gene: TRBV6-4
CDR3 length: 12
clone size: once
J gene: TRBJ1-3
CDR3 protein: CASSEAGGTIYF

V gene: TRBV3-1
CDR3 length: 15
clone size: many
J gene: TRBJ2-3
CDR3 protein: CASSHYRGRTDTQYF

V gene: TRBV2
CDR3 length: 13
clone size: NA
J gene: TRBJ1-1
CDR3 protein: CASSVAISTEAFF

V gene: TRBV19
CDR3 length: 12
clone size: medium-sized
J gene: TRBJ1-5
CDR3 protein: CASSTGGQPQHF

V gene: TRBV7-3
CDR3 length: 11
clone size: many
J gene: TRBJ1-1
CDR3 protein: CASSSGGEAFF

V gene: TRBV11-2
CDR3 length: 16
clone size: many
J gene: TRBJ2-1
CDR3 protein: CASSLGTGLTYNEQFF

V gene: TRBV6-1
CDR3 length: 15
clone size: NA
J gene: TRBJ2-3
CDR3 protein: CASSEAPTHTDTQYF

V gene: TRBV29-1
CDR3 length: 12
clone size: medium-sized
J gene: TRBJ1-2
CDR3 protein: CSVQQGDYGYTF

V gene: TRBV27
CDR3 length: 15
clone size: many
J gene: TRBJ2-1
CDR3 protein: CASSLAGGPRNEQFF

V gene: TRBV27
CDR3 length: 17
clone size: many
J gene: TRBJ2-3
CDR3 protein: CASSPGLAGVSKDTQYF

V gene: TRBV9
CDR3 length: 15
clone size: once
J gene: TRBJ1-6
CDR3 protein: CASSATHASGSPLHF

V gene: TRBV6-1
CDR3 length: 13
clone size: few
J gene: TRBJ2-7
CDR3 protein: CASRVAGSYEQYF

V gene: TRBV24-1
CDR3 length: 14
clone size: few
J gene: TRBJ2-1
CDR3 protein: CATSDLLGWGEQFF

V gene: TRBV29-1
CDR3 length: 11
clone size: NA
J gene: TRBJ2-2
CDR3 protein: CSATEVGELFF

V gene: TRBV7-3
CDR3 length: 16
clone size: many
J gene: TRBJ2-4
CDR3 protein: CASSLTKGMTKNIQYF

V gene: TRBV19
CDR3 length: 15
clone size: many
J gene: TRBJ2-1
CDR3 protein: CASSIGRGAYNEQFF

V gene: TRBV5-8
CDR3 length: 15
clone size: many
J gene: TRBJ2-1
CDR3 protein: CASSLVGHITNEQFF

V gene: TRBV18
CDR3 length: 15
clone size: few
J gene: TRBJ1-4
CDR3 protein: CANSRSGTGEEKLFF

V gene: TRBV6-1
CDR3 length: 15
clone size: medium-sized
J gene: TRBJ2-7
CDR3 protein: CASSETQEGAREQYF

V gene: TRBV5-1
CDR3 length: 15
clone size: NA
J gene: TRBJ1-2
CDR3 protein: CASSLDPRGRGGYTF

V gene: TRBV20-1
CDR3 length: 13
clone size: NA
J gene: TRBJ1-2
CDR3 protein: CSASRQGYYGYTF

V gene: TRBV7-3
CDR3 length: 15
clone size: once
J gene: TRBJ2-5
CDR3 protein: CASKTGTSPRETQYF